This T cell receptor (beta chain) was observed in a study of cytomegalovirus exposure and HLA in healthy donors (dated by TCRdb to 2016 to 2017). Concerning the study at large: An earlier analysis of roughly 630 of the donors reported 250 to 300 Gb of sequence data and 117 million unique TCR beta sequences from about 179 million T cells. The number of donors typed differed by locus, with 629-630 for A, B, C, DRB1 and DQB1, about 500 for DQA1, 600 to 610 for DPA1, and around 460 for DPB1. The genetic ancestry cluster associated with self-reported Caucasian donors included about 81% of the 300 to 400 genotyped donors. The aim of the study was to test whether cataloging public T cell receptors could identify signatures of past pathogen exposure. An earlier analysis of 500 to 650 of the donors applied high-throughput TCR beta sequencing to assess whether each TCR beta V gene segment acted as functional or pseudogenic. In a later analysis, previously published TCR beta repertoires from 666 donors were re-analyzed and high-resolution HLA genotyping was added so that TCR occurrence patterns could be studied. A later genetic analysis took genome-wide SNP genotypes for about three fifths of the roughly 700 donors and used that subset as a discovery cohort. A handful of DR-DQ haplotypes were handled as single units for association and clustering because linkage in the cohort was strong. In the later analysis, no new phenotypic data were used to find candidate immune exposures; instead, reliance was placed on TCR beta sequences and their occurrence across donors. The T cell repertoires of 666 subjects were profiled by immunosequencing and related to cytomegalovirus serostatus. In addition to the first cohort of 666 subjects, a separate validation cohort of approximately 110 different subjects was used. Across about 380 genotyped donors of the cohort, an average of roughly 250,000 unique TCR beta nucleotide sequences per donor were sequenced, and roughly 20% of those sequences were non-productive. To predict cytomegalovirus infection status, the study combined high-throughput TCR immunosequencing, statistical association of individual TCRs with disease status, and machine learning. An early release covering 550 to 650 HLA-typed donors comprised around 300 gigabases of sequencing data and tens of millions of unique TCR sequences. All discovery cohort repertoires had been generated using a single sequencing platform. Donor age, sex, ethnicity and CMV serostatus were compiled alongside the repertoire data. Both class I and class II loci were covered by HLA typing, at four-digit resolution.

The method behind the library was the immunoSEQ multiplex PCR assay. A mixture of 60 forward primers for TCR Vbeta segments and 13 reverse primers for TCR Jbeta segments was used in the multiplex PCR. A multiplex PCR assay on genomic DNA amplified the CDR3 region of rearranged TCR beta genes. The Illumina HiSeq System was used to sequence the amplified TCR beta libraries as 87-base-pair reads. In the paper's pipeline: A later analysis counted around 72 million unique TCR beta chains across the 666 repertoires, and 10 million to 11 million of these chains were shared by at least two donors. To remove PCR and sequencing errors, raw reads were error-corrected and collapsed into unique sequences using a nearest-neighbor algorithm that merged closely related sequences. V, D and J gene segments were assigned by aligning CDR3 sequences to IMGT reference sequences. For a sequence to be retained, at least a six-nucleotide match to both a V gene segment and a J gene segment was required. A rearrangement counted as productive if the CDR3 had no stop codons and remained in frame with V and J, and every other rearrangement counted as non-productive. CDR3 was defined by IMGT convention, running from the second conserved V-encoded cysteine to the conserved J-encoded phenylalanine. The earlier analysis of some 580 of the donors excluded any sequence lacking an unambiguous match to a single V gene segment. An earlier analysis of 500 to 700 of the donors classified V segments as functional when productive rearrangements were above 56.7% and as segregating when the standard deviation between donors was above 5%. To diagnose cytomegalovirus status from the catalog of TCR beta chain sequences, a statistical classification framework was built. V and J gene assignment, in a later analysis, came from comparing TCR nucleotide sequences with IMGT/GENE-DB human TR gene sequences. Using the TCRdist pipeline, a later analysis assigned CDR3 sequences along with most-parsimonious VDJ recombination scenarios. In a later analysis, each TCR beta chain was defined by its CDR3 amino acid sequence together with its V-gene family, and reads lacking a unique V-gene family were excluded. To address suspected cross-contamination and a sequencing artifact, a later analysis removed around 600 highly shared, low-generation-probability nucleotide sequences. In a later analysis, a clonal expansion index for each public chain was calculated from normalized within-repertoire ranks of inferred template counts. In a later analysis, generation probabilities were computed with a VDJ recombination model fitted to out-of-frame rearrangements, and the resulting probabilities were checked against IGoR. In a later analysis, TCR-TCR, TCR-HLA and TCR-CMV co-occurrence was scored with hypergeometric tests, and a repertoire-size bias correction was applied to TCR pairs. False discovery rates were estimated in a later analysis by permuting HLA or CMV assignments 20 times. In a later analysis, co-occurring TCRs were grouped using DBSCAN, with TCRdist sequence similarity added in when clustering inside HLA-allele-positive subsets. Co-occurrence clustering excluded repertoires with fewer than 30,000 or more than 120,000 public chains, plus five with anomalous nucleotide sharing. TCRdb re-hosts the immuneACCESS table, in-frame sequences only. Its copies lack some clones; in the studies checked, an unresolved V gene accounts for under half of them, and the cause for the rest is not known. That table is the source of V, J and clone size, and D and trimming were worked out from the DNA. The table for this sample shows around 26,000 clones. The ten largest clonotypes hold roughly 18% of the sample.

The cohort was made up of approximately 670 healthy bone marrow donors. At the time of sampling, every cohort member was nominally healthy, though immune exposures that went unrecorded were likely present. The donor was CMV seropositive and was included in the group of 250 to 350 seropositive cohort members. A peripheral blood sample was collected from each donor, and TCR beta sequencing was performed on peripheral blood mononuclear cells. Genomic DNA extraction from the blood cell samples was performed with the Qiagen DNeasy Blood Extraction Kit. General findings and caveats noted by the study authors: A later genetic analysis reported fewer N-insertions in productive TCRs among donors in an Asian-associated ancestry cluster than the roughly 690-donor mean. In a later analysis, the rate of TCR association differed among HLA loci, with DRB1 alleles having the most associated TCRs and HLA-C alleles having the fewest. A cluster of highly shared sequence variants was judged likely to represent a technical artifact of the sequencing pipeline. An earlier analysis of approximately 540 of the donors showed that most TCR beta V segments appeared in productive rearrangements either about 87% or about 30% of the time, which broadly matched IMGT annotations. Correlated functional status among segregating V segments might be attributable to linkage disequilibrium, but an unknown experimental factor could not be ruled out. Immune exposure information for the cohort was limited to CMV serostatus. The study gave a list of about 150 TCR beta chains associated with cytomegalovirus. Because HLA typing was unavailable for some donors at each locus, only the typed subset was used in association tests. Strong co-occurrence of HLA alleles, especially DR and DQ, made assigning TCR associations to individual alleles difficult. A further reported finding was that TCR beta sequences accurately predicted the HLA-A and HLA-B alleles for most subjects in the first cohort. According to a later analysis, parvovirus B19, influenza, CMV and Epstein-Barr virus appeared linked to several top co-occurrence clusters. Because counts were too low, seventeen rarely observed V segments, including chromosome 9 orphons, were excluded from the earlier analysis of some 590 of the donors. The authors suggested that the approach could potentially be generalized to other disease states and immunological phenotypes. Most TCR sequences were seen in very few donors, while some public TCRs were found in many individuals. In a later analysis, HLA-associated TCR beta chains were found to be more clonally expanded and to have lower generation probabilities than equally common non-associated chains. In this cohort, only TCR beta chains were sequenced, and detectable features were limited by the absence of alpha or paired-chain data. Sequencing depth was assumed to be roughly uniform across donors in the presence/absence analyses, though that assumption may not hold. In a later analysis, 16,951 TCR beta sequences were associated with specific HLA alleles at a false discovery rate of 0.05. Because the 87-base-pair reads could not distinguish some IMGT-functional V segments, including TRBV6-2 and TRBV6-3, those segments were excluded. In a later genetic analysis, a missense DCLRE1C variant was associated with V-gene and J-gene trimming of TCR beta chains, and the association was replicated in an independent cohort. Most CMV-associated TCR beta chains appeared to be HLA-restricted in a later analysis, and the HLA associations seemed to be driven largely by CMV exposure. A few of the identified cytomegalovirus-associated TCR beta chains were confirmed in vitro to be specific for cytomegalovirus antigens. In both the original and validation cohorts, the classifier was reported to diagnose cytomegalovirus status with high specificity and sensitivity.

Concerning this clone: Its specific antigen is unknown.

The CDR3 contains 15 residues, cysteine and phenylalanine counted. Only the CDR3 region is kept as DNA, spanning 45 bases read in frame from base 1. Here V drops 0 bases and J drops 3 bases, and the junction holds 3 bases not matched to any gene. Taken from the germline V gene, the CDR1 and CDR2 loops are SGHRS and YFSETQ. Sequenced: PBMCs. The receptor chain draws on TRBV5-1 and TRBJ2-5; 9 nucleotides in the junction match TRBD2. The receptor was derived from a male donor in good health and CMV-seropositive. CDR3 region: CASSLGASGEETQYF. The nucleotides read TGCGCCAGCAGCTTGGGGGCTAGCGGGGAAGAGACCCAGTACTTC.